The clone carrying this T cell receptor beta chain showed up just a few times. Antigen: not known. This record comes from a study of T cells after yellow fever vaccination. Study-wide context: Low-cell-number fractions were prepared with SMART-Seq v4 Ultra Low Input.

Study-level findings and limits: Clonotypes appearing in both CD4 and CD8 compartments existed, and their share was small.

From the 5' RACE reads, TCRdb called clonotypes with MiXCR, one entry per CDR3 protein. The sample contains roughly 260,000 distinct CDR3 sequences, over 10% of which appear only once. CDR3 length: 13 residues. V lost 7 bases and J 6 bases, leaving 15 bases between the germline ends. Germline V lookup: CDR1 DFQATT, CDR2 SNEGSKA (reference sequence). The TCR sequence derives from a man under 40 who received the YFV17D yellow fever vaccine. The material sequenced was CD4+ T cells sorted from PBMCs, taken 45 days after the yellow fever booster vaccination. V usage is TRBV20-1 and J usage is TRBJ2-2, with D unclear. In DNA form, the CDR3 reads TGCAGTGGAGAAAGGGCAAGGCCCGGGGAGCTGTTTTTT. Protein sequence: CSGERARPGELFF.